This TCR beta chain was captured in a study of Graves' ophthalmopathy and Graves' hyperthyroidism. The CDR3 has 15 amino acids. The ends were cut back, 0 bases at V and 1 base at J, with 11 bases in the middle. CDR1 and CDR2 (germline): SQVTM, ANQGSEA. CDR3 regions of TCR beta were amplified from RNA transcripts. Second-round multiplex PCR came after a first-round RT-PCR that employed HTBI primers. Each CDR3 protein gets one entry after TCRdb re-called the multiplex PCR reads with MiXCR. The sample includes about 700,000 distinct CDR3 sequences, 35% to 45% of them seen just once. The rearrangement links TRBV29-1 to TRBJ2-3; a weak D match, TRBD2 (5 bases). The receptor's source is an adult man with Graves' ophthalmopathy. Input material: peripheral blood. DNA of the CDR3: TGCAGCGTTGAAGAAAACGGGGATGGCACAGATACGCAGTATTTT. Its translation is CSVEENGDGTDTQYF.